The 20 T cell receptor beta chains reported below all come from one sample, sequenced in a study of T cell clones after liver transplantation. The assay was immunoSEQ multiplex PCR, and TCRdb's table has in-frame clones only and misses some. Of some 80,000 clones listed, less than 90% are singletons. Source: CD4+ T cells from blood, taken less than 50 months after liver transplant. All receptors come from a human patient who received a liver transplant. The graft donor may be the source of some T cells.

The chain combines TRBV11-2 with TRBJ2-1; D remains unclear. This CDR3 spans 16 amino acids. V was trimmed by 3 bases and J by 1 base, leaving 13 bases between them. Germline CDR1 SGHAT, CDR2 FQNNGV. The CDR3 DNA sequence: TGTGCCAGCAGCTTGCAGTCCTCATGGTCCTACAATGAGCAGTTCTTC. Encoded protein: CASSLQSSWSYNEQFF.

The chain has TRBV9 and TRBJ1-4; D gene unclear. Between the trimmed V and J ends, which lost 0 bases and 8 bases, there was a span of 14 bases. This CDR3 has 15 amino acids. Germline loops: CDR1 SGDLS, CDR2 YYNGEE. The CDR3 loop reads CASSVGPGEEEKLFF. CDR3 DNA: TGTGCCAGCAGCGTAGGTCCGGGAGAAGAAGAAAAACTGTTTTTT.

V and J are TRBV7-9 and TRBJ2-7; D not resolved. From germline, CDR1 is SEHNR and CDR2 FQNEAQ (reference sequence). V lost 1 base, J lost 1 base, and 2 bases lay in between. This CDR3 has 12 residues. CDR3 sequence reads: CASSLVSYEQYF. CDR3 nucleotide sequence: TGTGCCAGCAGCTTAGTGTCCTACGAGCAGTACTTC.

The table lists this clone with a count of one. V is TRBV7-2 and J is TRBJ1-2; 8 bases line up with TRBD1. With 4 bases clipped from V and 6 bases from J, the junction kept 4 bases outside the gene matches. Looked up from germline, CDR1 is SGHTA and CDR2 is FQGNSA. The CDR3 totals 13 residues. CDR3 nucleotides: TGTGCCAGCAGCTATAGGACAGGGAATGGCTACACCTTC. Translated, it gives CASSYRTGNGYTF.

CDR3 nucleotides: TGTGCCAGCAGTGAAATACGGGGGGAGACCCAGTACTTC. Protein: CASSEIRGETQYF. The chain has TRBV6-5 and TRBJ2-5; possible D gene TRBD2, 6 bases. The germline CDR1 and CDR2 sequences are MNHEY and SVGAGI. This CDR3 is 13 amino acids long. Between the trimmed V and J ends, which lost 5 bases and 5 bases, there was a span of 12 bases.

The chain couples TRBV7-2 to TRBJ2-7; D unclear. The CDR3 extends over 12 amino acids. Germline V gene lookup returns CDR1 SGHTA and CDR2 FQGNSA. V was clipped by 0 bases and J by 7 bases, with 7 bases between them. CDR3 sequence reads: CASSLAFGEQYF. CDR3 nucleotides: TGTGCCAGCAGCTTAGCGTTCGGAGAGCAGTACTTC.

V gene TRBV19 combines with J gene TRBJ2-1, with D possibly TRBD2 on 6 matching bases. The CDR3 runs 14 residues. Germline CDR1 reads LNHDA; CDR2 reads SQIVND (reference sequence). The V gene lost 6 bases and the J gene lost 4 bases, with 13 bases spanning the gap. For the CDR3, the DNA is TGTGCCAGTAGGGAGGGCTCCCTTTACAATGAGCAGTTCTTC. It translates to CASREGSLYNEQFF.

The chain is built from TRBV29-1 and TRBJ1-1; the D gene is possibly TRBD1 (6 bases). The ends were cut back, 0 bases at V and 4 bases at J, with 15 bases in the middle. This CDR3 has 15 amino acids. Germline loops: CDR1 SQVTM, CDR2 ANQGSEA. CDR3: CSVEDLAGRGTEAFF. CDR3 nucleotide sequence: TGCAGCGTTGAAGATCTCGCGGGCAGGGGCACTGAAGCTTTCTTT. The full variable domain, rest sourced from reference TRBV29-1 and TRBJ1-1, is SAVISQKPSRDICQRGTSLTIQCQVDSQVTMMFWYRQQPGQSLTLIATANQGSEATYESGFVIDKFPISRPNLTFSTLTVSNMSPEDSSIYLCSVEDLAGRGTEAFFGQGTRLTVV.

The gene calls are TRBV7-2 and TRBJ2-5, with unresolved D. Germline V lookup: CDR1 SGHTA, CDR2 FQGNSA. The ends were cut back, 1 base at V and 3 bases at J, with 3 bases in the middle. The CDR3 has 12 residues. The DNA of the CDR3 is TGTGCCAGCAGCTTAGTGGAAGAGACCCAGTACTTC. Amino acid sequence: CASSLVEETQYF.

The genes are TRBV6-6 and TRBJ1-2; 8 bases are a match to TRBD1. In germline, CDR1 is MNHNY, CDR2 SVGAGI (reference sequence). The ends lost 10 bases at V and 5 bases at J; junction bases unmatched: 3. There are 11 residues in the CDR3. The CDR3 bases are TGTGCCACCCGACAGGGGTATGGCTACACCTTC. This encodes CATRQGYGYTF.

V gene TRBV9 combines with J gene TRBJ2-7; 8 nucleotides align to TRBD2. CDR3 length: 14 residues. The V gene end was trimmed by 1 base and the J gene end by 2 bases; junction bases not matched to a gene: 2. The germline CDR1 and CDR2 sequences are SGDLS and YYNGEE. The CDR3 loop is CASSVTSGAYEQYF. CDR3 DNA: TGTGCCAGCAGCGTAACTAGCGGTGCCTACGAGCAGTACTTC. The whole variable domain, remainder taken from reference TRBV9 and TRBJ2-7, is DSGVTQTPKHLITATGQRVTLRCSPRSGDLSVYWYQQSLDQGLQFLIQYYNGEERAKGNILERFSAQQFPDLHSELNLSSLELGDSALYFCASSVTSGAYEQYFGPGTRLTVT.

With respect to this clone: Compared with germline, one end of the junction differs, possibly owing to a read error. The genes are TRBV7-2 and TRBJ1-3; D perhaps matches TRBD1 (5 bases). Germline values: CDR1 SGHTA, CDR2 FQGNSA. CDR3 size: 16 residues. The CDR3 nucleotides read TGTGCCAGCAGCCTAGCTGGGGCGAGCTCTGGAAACACCATATATTTT. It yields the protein CASSLAGASSGNTIYF.

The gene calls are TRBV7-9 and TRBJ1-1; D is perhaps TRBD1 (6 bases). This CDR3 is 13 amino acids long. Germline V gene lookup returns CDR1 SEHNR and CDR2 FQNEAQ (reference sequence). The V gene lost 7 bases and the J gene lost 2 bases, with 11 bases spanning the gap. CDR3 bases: TGTGCCAGCAAAACGGGACAAAACACTGAAGCTTTCTTT. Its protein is CASKTGQNTEAFF.

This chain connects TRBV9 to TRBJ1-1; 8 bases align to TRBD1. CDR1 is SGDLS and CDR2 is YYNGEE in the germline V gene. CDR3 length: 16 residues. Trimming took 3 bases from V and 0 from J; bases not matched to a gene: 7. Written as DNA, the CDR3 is TGTGCCAGCAGCGCCCGACAGGGGCTGATGAACACTGAAGCTTTCTTT. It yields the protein CASSARQGLMNTEAFF.

The CDR3 region is CASGRPPRSVFF. The CDR3 DNA follows: TGTGCCAGCGGTAGACCCCCTAGGTCAGTGTTTTTT. This rearrangement joins TRBV27 to TRBJ1-4; D is unresolved. The CDR3 is made up of 12 amino acids. The germline CDR1 and CDR2 sequences are MNHEY and SMNVEV (reference sequence). The ends were cut back, 8 bases at V and 15 bases at J, with 19 bases in the middle.

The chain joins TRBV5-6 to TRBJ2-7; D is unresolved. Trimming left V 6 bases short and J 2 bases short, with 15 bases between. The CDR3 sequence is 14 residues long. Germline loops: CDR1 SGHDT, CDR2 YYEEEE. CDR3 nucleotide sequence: TGTGCCAGCACGCCGTCGGACCTCGCCTACGAGCAGTACTTC. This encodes CASTPSDLAYEQYF.

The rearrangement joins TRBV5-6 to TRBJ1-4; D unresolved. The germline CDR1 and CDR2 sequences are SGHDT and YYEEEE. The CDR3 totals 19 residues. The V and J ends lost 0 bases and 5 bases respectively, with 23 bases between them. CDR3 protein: CASSLVRVFCHWFNEKLFF. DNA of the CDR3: TGTGCCAGCAGCTTGGTGCGGGTTTTTTGCCACTGGTTCAATGAAAAACTGTTTTTT.

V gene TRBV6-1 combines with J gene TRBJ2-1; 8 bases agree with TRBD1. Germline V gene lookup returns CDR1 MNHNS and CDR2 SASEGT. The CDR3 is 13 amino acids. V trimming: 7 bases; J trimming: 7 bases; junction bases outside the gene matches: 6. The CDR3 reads CASMRTGMNEQFF. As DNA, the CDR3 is TGTGCCAGCATGCGGACAGGGATGAATGAGCAGTTCTTC.

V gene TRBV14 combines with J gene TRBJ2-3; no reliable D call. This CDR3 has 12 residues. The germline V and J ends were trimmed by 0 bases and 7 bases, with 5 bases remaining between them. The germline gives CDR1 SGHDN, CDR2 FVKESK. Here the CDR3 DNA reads TGTGCCAGCAGCCAAGATCGATATACGCAGTATTTT. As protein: CASSQDRYTQYF. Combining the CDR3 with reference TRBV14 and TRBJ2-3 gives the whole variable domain EAGVTQFPSHSVIEKGQTVTLRCDPISGHDNLYWYRRVMGKEIKFLLHFVKESKQDESGMPNNRFLAERTGGTYSTLKVQPAELEDSGVYFCASSQDRYTQYFGPGTRLTVL.

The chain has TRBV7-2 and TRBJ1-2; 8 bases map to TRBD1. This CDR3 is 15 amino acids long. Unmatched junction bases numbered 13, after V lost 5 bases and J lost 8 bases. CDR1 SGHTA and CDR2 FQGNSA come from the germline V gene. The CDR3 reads CASSPTQGASMGYTF. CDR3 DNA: TGTGCCAGCAGCCCGACGCAGGGGGCCTCTATGGGCTACACCTTC.